This is a list of T cell receptor beta chains from one sample in a study of cytotoxic CD8 clonotypes in ibrutinib-treated CLL. Repertoires were generated with immunoSEQ multiplex PCR, while TCRdb's copy carries only in-frame clones and drops some. This table holds approximately 20,000 clones, roughly 80% found once. The material sequenced was PBMCs, taken before ibrutinib treatment. All receptors derive from a human donor with chronic lymphocytic leukemia. The CDR3 runs from the conserved cysteine through the conserved F or W. A D gene is named only where the DNA matches it firmly. Clone size, where shown, is once, few, many, or a class for clones that have expanded.

abundance: -; v_gene: TRBV9; j_gene: TRBJ2-7; d_gene: -; CDR3aa: CASSVGSQSSYEQYF; CDR3nt: TGTGCCAGCAGCGTAGGATCACAGAGCTCCTACGAGCAGTACTTC
abundance: -; v_gene: TRBV9; j_gene: TRBJ1-1; d_gene: -; CDR3aa: CASSVGAGNTEAFF; CDR3nt: TGTGCCAGCAGCGTAGGTGCAGGGAACACTGAAGCTTTCTTT
abundance: -; v_gene: TRBV2; j_gene: TRBJ1-4; d_gene: -; CDR3aa: CASRRLRDGEKLFF; CDR3nt: TGTGCCAGCAGAAGACTCCGGGACGGTGAAAAACTGTTTTTT
abundance: -; v_gene: TRBV5-1; j_gene: TRBJ2-1; d_gene: -; CDR3aa: CASSLQGLSYNEQFF; CDR3nt: TGCGCCAGCAGTTTACAGGGTTTATCCTACAATGAGCAGTTCTTC
abundance: -; v_gene: TRBV7-8; j_gene: TRBJ2-3; d_gene: TRBD1; CDR3aa: CASSLMLAGGKLDTQYF; CDR3nt: TGTGCCAGCAGCCTAATGTTGGCAGGGGGCAAATTGGATACGCAGTATTTT
abundance: -; v_gene: TRBV2; j_gene: TRBJ1-1; d_gene: -; CDR3aa: CASSRRSTEAFF; CDR3nt: TGTGCCAGCAGTCGGAGAAGCACTGAAGCTTTCTTT
abundance: -; v_gene: TRBV29-1; j_gene: TRBJ2-4; d_gene: -; CDR3aa: CSVSLQRLNIQYF; CDR3nt: TGCAGCGTTTCCCTGCAGCGGCTAAACATTCAGTACTTC
abundance: -; v_gene: TRBV9; j_gene: TRBJ1-2; d_gene: -; CDR3aa: CASSPDRHYGYTF; CDR3nt: TGTGCCAGCAGCCCCGACAGGCACTATGGCTACACCTTC
abundance: -; v_gene: TRBV10-3; j_gene: TRBJ2-7; d_gene: -; CDR3aa: CAISTRDTDYEQYF; CDR3nt: TGTGCCATCAGCACAAGAGACACAGACTACGAGCAGTACTTC
abundance: -; v_gene: TRBV4-1; j_gene: TRBJ1-1; d_gene: TRBD1; CDR3aa: CASSQDRGGTRTGVSTEAFF; CDR3nt: TGCGCCAGCAGCCAAGATCGGGGAGGAACGAGGACAGGGGTGAGCACTGAAGCTTTCTTT
abundance: -; v_gene: TRBV5-1; j_gene: TRBJ2-7; d_gene: -; CDR3aa: CASSLDRAYEQYF; CDR3nt: TGCGCCAGCAGCTTGGACAGGGCCTACGAGCAGTACTTC
abundance: -; v_gene: TRBV6-6; j_gene: TRBJ1-6; d_gene: -; CDR3aa: CATTREGGSPLHF; CDR3nt: TGTGCCACCACTCGGGAAGGAGGTTCACCCCTCCACTTT
abundance: -; v_gene: TRBV5-5; j_gene: TRBJ2-7; d_gene: TRBD2; CDR3aa: CASSIRLAGTHEQYF; CDR3nt: TGTGCCAGCAGCATACGACTAGCGGGGACGCACGAGCAGTACTTC
abundance: -; v_gene: TRBV6-1; j_gene: TRBJ2-7; d_gene: TRBD1; CDR3aa: CASSHTGTGVYEQYF; CDR3nt: TGTGCCAGCAGTCACACCGGGACAGGAGTCTACGAGCAGTACTTC
abundance: -; v_gene: TRBV4-3; j_gene: TRBJ1-6; d_gene: -; CDR3aa: CASSQDSKGFNSPLHF; CDR3nt: TGCGCCAGCAGCCAAGATTCAAAAGGGTTTAATTCACCCCTCCACTTT
abundance: -; v_gene: TRBV7-9; j_gene: TRBJ1-1; d_gene: -; CDR3aa: CASSSPTPGWVEAFF; CDR3nt: TGTGCCAGCAGCTCGCCAACCCCAGGGTGGGTTGAAGCTTTCTTT
abundance: -; v_gene: TRBV29-1; j_gene: TRBJ2-3; d_gene: TRBD2; CDR3aa: CSVVPIQLAGARTDTQYF; CDR3nt: TGCAGCGTTGTGCCAATTCAACTAGCGGGAGCTCGCACAGATACGCAGTATTTT
abundance: -; v_gene: TRBV6-4; j_gene: TRBJ1-2; d_gene: -; CDR3aa: CASSDRGRGYTF; CDR3nt: TGTGCCAGCAGTGACCGGGGTCGTGGCTACACCTTC
abundance: -; v_gene: TRBV5-6; j_gene: TRBJ2-5; d_gene: -; CDR3aa: CASSSHMEETQYF; CDR3nt: TGTGCCAGCAGCTCGCACATGGAAGAGACCCAGTACTTC
abundance: few; v_gene: TRBV6-6; j_gene: TRBJ1-4; d_gene: -; CDR3aa: CASSYSASTNEKLFF; CDR3nt: TGTGCCAGCAGTTACTCGGCTTCAACTAATGAAAAACTGTTTTTT
abundance: -; v_gene: TRBV28; j_gene: TRBJ2-5; d_gene: -; CDR3aa: CASSLWAGGQETQYF; CDR3nt: TGTGCCAGCAGTTTATGGGCAGGGGGGCAAGAGACCCAGTACTTC
abundance: -; v_gene: TRBV7-3; j_gene: TRBJ2-5; d_gene: -; CDR3aa: CASSFGGETQYF; CDR3nt: TGTGCCAGCAGCTTTGGGGGGGAGACCCAGTACTTC
abundance: -; v_gene: TRBV2; j_gene: TRBJ1-1; d_gene: -; CDR3aa: CASSSDNTEAFF; CDR3nt: TGTGCCAGCAGTTCGGATAACACTGAAGCTTTCTTT
abundance: few; v_gene: TRBV7-9; j_gene: TRBJ1-6; d_gene: TRBD1; CDR3aa: CASSSHRGYDNSPLHF; CDR3nt: TGTGCCAGCAGCTCCCACAGGGGGTATGATAATTCACCCCTCCACTTT
abundance: -; v_gene: TRBV19; j_gene: TRBJ1-1; d_gene: -; CDR3aa: CASSKPEPGAEAFF; CDR3nt: TGTGCCAGTAGCAAACCGGAACCGGGGGCTGAAGCTTTCTTT
abundance: once; v_gene: TRBV27; j_gene: TRBJ1-5; d_gene: -; CDR3aa: CASSLSVGRGAQHF; CDR3nt: TGTGCCAGCAGTTTATCCGTCGGTCGCGGGGCCCAGCATTTT
abundance: -; v_gene: TRBV11-2; j_gene: TRBJ2-7; d_gene: -; CDR3aa: CASSRGSSAYEQYF; CDR3nt: TGTGCCAGCAGCCGTGGATCTAGCGCCTACGAGCAGTACTTC
abundance: -; v_gene: TRBV14; j_gene: TRBJ2-3; d_gene: -; CDR3aa: CASSRTERHRASTDTQYF; CDR3nt: TGTGCCAGCAGCCGAACAGAAAGGCACAGGGCGAGCACAGATACGCAGTATTTT
abundance: -; v_gene: TRBV15; j_gene: TRBJ1-2; d_gene: TRBD1; CDR3aa: CATSRAGRGDRYKGYTF; CDR3nt: TGTGCCACCAGCAGAGCGGGCAGGGGGGATCGCTATAAGGGCTACACCTTC
abundance: -; v_gene: TRBV18; j_gene: TRBJ1-2; d_gene: -; CDR3aa: CASSPDYYGYTF; CDR3nt: TGTGCCAGCTCACCAGACTACTATGGCTACACCTTC
abundance: -; v_gene: TRBV2; j_gene: TRBJ2-1; d_gene: -; CDR3aa: CASSELVTTYNEQFF; CDR3nt: TGTGCCAGCAGTGAACTTGTGACTACCTACAATGAGCAGTTCTTC
abundance: -; v_gene: TRBV4-2; j_gene: TRBJ1-6; d_gene: -; CDR3aa: CASSLRNDNSPLHF; CDR3nt: TGTGCCAGCAGCTTAAGAAATGATAATTCACCCCTCCACTTT
abundance: -; v_gene: TRBV6-5; j_gene: TRBJ2-7; d_gene: -; CDR3aa: CASRGTAQYEQYF; CDR3nt: TGTGCCAGCAGGGGGACCGCCCAATACGAGCAGTACTTC
abundance: -; v_gene: TRBV9; j_gene: TRBJ2-3; d_gene: -; CDR3aa: CASTGPFGGQYF; CDR3nt: TGTGCCAGCACCGGACCCTTTGGAGGGCAGTATTTT
abundance: -; v_gene: TRBV6-5; j_gene: TRBJ1-5; d_gene: TRBD1; CDR3aa: CASSRTGYQPQHF; CDR3nt: TGTGCCAGCAGTCGGACAGGTTATCAGCCCCAGCATTTT
abundance: -; v_gene: TRBV28; j_gene: TRBJ1-5; d_gene: TRBD1; CDR3aa: CASSQQGAVGNQPQHF; CDR3nt: TGTGCCAGCAGTCAACAGGGGGCTGTGGGCAATCAGCCCCAGCATTTT
abundance: -; v_gene: TRBV4-3; j_gene: TRBJ2-5; d_gene: -; CDR3aa: CASSFTVQETQYF; CDR3nt: TGCGCCAGCAGTTTTACAGTACAAGAGACCCAGTACTTC